These 22 T cell receptor beta chains share one sample of origin, sequenced in a study of cytomegalovirus exposure and HLA in healthy donors. Libraries were prepared by immunoSEQ multiplex PCR; TCRdb keeps only in-frame clonotypes and omits some of them. The sample carries some 77,000 clones, approximately 96% recorded once. Sequencing used PBMCs. These receptors came from a man aged 18 to 35 in good health and CMV-seropositive.

The J gene is TRBJ2-5, the V gene TRBV5-1; 7 bases agree with TRBD1. CDR1 is SGHRS and CDR2 is YFSETQ in the germline V gene. After removal of 3 bases from V and 4 bases from J, the junction contained 9 bases not matched to a gene. The length of the CDR3 is 15 residues. This chain's CDR3 is CASSWNRGLGETQYF. DNA for the CDR3: TGCGCCAGCAGCTGGAACAGGGGTTTGGGAGAGACCCAGTACTTC. Based on the CDR3 plus reference TRBV5-1 and TRBJ2-5, the full variable domain is KAGVTQTPRYLIKTRGQQVTLSCSPISGHRSVSWYQQTPGQGLQFLFEYFSETQRNKGNFPGRFSGRQFSNSRSEMNVSTLELGDSALYLCASSWNRGLGETQYFGPGTRLLVL.

The chain is built from TRBV6-4 and TRBJ2-1; no definite D call. Trimming pared 3 bases from V and 8 bases from J, leaving 17 bases between. Per the germline V gene, CDR1 is MRHNA and CDR2 is SNTAGT. The CDR3 has 15 residues. The CDR3: CASSDDGGSLYEQFF. DNA of the CDR3: TGTGCCAGCAGTGATGACGGCGGTTCACTATATGAGCAGTTCTTC.

V and J are TRBV6-5 and TRBJ1-1; D uncertain. The length of the CDR3 is 13 residues. Trimming shortened V by 2 bases and J by 2 bases, and 6 bases separated the two germline ends. Germline V gene data show CDR1 as MNHEY and CDR2 as SVGAGI. CDR3 in DNA: TGTGCCAGCAGTTACCAGGCTAACACTGAAGCTTTCTTT. Translation: CASSYQANTEAFF.

This clone occurred once. This chain joins TRBV10-3 and TRBJ2-5; TRBD1 might be the D (6 bases). This CDR3 is 14 amino acids long. Trimming removed 6 bases at V and 3 bases at J, with 14 bases between. Germline V gives CDR1 ENHRY, CDR2 SYGVKD. The CDR3 region has the DNA TGTGCCATCAGCGGGACACTGAGGGAAGAGACCCAGTACTTC. Translated: CAISGTLREETQYF.

The V and J genes are TRBV2 and TRBJ2-3, with a tentative D call TRBD2 (5 bases). V was clipped by 4 bases and J by 2 bases, with 10 bases between them. Per the germline V gene, CDR1 is SNHLY and CDR2 is FYNNEI. CDR3 length equals 14 residues. The chain's CDR3 is CASSVGDHTDTQYF. For the CDR3, the DNA is TGTGCCAGCAGTGTGGGAGACCACACAGATACGCAGTATTTT.

The chain combines TRBV11-2 with TRBJ2-2; the D gene is possibly TRBD2 (5 bases). Trimming removed 2 bases from V and 1 base from J, with 11 bases in between. The CDR3 length is 16 residues. Germline V gene lookup returns CDR1 SGHAT and CDR2 FQNNGV. The CDR3 DNA is TGTGCCAGCAGCTTACTTTGGACTCTGAACACCGGGGAGCTGTTTTTT. This gives the protein CASSLLWTLNTGELFF.

The J gene is TRBJ1-3, the V gene TRBV2, with D hard to call. Germline CDR1 SNHLY, CDR2 FYNNEI. The CDR3 is 13 residues long. The V end was cut by 4 bases, the J end by 2 bases, with 6 bases between. The DNA for the CDR3 is TGTGCCAGCAGTGGCGGAGCTGGAAACACCATATATTTT. Amino acid sequence: CASSGGAGNTIYF.

This clone was seen only once. The rearrangement links TRBV29-1 to TRBJ2-2; D is possibly TRBD1 (6 bases). This CDR3 is 12 amino acids long. V was pared by 2 bases and J by 7 bases, with 8 bases between. Germline-derived CDR1 and CDR2 are SQVTM and ANQGSEA. CDR3 protein: CSVERGSGELFF. CDR3 sequence (DNA): TGCAGCGTTGAAAGGGGGAGCGGGGAGCTGTTTTTT.

The chain has TRBV5-1 and TRBJ2-7; D is perhaps TRBD2 (6 bases). CDR1 SGHRS and CDR2 YFSETQ come from the germline V gene. The CDR3 runs to 13 residues. The V and J ends lost 0 bases and 6 bases respectively, with 10 bases between them. The CDR3 DNA reads TGCGCCAGCAGCTTGGAGTTGGGGGGCGAGCAGTACTTC. Residues: CASSLELGGEQYF.

This clone appeared once. The V gene is TRBV19, the J gene TRBJ1-5; possibly TRBD1 for D (6 bases). Germline V gene data show CDR1 as LNHDA and CDR2 as SQIVND (reference sequence). V dropped 1 base and J dropped 3 bases, with 10 bases sitting between them. The CDR3 runs to 15 residues. The CDR3 loop reads CASSIGGQPNQPQHF. DNA for the CDR3: TGTGCCAGTAGTATAGGAGGACAGCCCAATCAGCCCCAGCATTTT.

J is TRBJ1-5 and V is TRBV19; no clear D. The ends were cut back, 7 bases at V and 3 bases at J, with 16 bases in the middle. Per germline, CDR1 LNHDA and CDR2 SQIVND (reference sequence). This CDR3 is built from 15 residues. CDR3: CASTSPTIINQPQHF. The CDR3 coding sequence is TGTGCCAGTACAAGTCCGACAATCATCAATCAGCCCCAGCATTTT.

DNA of the CDR3: TGTGCCAGCAGGGCGGGACAGGGGTGGGGTGAAGCTTTCTTT. It codes for CASRAGQGWGEAFF. The rearrangement uses TRBV6-5 and TRBJ1-1; 10 bases line up with TRBD1. Germline V gives CDR1 MNHEY, CDR2 SVGAGI. Trimming took 6 bases from V and 7 from J; bases not matched to a gene: 8. The CDR3 has 14 residues.

The chain recombines TRBV7-3 with TRBJ2-2, with TRBD2 matching 7 bases. V was clipped by 3 bases and J by 6 bases; unmatched bases: 7. The germline V gene encodes CDR1 SGHTA and CDR2 FQGTGA. The length of the CDR3 is 15 residues. CDR3 in amino acids: CASSLDSGRAGELFF. In nucleotides, the CDR3 is TGTGCCAGCAGCTTGGATTCGGGGAGGGCCGGGGAGCTGTTTTTT.

The rearrangement joins TRBV2 to TRBJ1-5; TRBD1 aligns across 7 bases. The V gene end was trimmed by 6 bases and the J gene end by 0 bases; junction bases not matched to a gene: 5. Germline CDR1 and CDR2: SNHLY and FYNNEI. CDR3 length equals 15 residues. CDR3 nucleotide sequence: TGTGCCAGCAGCCAGACAGGGCCTAGCAATCAGCCCCAGCATTTT. As protein: CASSQTGPSNQPQHF. Combining the CDR3 with reference TRBV2 and TRBJ1-5 gives the whole variable domain EPEVTQTPSHQVTQMGQEVILRCVPISNHLYFYWYRQILGQKVEFLVSFYNNEISEKSEIFDDQFSVERPDGSNFTLKIRSTKLEDSAMYFCASSQTGPSNQPQHFGDGTRLSIL.

This clone appeared once. V is TRBV28 and J is TRBJ2-7, with D maybe TRBD2 (6 bases). Trimming left V 2 bases short and J 1 base short, with 9 bases between. The CDR3 is 14 residues long. Germline assignment: CDR1 MDHEN and CDR2 SYDVKM. CDR3 nucleotide sequence: TGTGCCAGCAGTTTACCACTAGCTTCCTACGAGCAGTACTTC. Translating gives CASSLPLASYEQYF.

This sequence joins TRBV5-4 and TRBJ2-2; perhaps TRBD2 as D (6 bases). The V gene lost 4 bases and the J gene lost 2 bases, with 18 bases spanning the gap. The CDR3 runs 17 residues. Per the germline V gene, CDR1 is SGHNT and CDR2 is YYREEE (reference sequence). In DNA form, the CDR3 reads TGTGCCAGCAGCCTGGGGCTCGGCGGGGTTAACACCGGGGAGCTGTTTTTT. Protein: CASSLGLGGVNTGELFF.

This clone has only one observation. The gene calls are TRBV29-1 and TRBJ2-3; 7 nucleotides match TRBD1. The CDR3 has 13 amino acids. Germline CDR1 SQVTM, CDR2 ANQGSEA. V gave up 7 bases and J gave up 0 bases; unmatched junction bases: 4. CDR3 in amino acids: CSARQGSTDTQYF. In nucleotides, the CDR3 is TGCAGCGCCCGACAGGGAAGCACAGATACGCAGTATTTT.

The V gene is TRBV5-1, the J gene TRBJ2-2; 8 nucleotides align to TRBD1. The CDR3 consists of 19 residues. Trimming at V came to 5 bases and at J to 7 bases, leaving 22 bases not matched to a gene. Germline V gives CDR1 SGHRS, CDR2 YFSETQ. The CDR3 nucleotides read TGCGCCAGCAGTTGGCCCCTATTCGACAGGGGTCATGAAGACGGGGAGCTGTTTTTT. Residues: CASSWPLFDRGHEDGELFF.

The V call is TRBV19, the J call TRBJ2-7; TRBD1 agrees at 10 bases. Germline CDR1 reads LNHDA; CDR2 reads SQIVND (reference sequence). The CDR3 runs to 15 residues. After removal of 1 base from V and 3 bases from J, the junction contained 3 bases not matched to a gene. The CDR3 nucleotides read TGTGCCAGTAGTATAGCGGGACAGGGGAGCTACGAGCAGTACTTC. Protein: CASSIAGQGSYEQYF.

This clone was recorded once. The V gene is TRBV19, the J gene TRBJ2-7, with D uncertain. Germline loops: CDR1 LNHDA, CDR2 SQIVND (reference sequence). Trimming cost V 5 bases and J 1 base, with 9 bases left between them. The CDR3 consists of 13 residues. CDR3 DNA: TGTGCCAGTAGTCCGACCGGGTCCTACGAGCAGTACTTC. It translates to CASSPTGSYEQYF.

This chain uses TRBV7-9 with TRBJ1-6, with D unresolved. Germline V CDR1 and CDR2: SEHNR, FQNEAQ (reference sequence). The CDR3 runs to 12 residues. Between the trimmed V and J ends, which lost 3 bases and 7 bases, there was a span of 4 bases. The CDR3 sequence is CASSFPNSPLHF. The CDR3 DNA is TGTGCCAGCAGCTTTCCGAATTCACCCCTCCACTTT.

The chain couples TRBV2 to TRBJ2-1; possibly TRBD2 for D (5 bases). CDR1 is SNHLY and CDR2 is FYNNEI in the germline V gene. This CDR3 contains 15 residues. V shed 5 bases and J shed 4 bases, with 15 bases lying between them. CDR3 bases: TGTGCCAGCAGTTACAGCGGAACCCAATACAATGAGCAGTTCTTC. Protein sequence: CASSYSGTQYNEQFF.